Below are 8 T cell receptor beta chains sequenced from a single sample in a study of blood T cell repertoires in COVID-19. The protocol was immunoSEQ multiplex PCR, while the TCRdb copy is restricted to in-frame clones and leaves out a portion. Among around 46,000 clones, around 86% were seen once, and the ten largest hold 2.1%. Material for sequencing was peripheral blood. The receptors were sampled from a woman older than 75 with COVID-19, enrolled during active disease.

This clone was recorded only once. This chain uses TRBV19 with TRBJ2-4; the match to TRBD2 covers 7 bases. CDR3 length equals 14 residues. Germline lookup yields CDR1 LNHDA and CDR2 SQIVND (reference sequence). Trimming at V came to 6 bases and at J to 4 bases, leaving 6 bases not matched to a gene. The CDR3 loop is CASRGGTPKNIQYF. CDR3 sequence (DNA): TGTGCCAGTAGGGGGGGGACTCCAAAAAACATTCAGTACTTC.

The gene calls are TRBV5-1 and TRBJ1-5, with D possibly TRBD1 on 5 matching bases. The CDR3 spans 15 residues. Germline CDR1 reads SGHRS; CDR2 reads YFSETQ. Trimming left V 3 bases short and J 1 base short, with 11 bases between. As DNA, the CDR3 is TGCGCCAGCAGCTCCGGGGGGGAGAGCAATCAGCCCCAGCATTTT. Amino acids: CASSSGGESNQPQHF.

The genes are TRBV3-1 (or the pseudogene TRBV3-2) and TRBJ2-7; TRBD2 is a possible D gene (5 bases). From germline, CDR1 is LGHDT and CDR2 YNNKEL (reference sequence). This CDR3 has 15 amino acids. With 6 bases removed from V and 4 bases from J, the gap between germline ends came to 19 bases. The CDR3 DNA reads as TGTGCCAGCAGTAAGTCTAGTGGGCAGCGGTACGAGCAGTACTTC. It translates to CASSKSSGQRYEQYF.

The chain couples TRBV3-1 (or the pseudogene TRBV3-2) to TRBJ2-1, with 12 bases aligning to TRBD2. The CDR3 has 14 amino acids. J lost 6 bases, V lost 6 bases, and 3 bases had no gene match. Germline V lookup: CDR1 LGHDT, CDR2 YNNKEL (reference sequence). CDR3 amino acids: CASRSSGGANEQFF. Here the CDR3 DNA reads TGTGCCAGCAGATCTAGCGGGGGGGCCAATGAGCAGTTCTTC.

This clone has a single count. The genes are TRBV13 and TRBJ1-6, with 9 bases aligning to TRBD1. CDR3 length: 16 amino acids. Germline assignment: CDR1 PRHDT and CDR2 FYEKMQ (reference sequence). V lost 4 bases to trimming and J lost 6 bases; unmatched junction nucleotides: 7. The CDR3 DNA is TGTGCCAGCAGCTCAGCCGACAGGGGGATTAATTCACCCCTCCACTTT. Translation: CASSSADRGINSPLHF. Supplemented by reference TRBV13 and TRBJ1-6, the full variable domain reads AAGVIQSPRHLIKEKRETATLKCYPIPRHDTVYWYQQGPGQDPQFLISFYEKMQSDKGSIPDRFSAQQFSDYHSELNMSSLELGDSALYFCASSSADRGINSPLHFGNGTRLTVT.

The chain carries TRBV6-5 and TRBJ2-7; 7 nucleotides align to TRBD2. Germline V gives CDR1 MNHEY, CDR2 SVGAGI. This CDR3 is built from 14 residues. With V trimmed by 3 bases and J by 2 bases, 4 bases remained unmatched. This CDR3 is CASSYTAGAYEQYF. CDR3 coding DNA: TGTGCCAGCAGTTATACCGCGGGAGCCTACGAGCAGTACTTC.

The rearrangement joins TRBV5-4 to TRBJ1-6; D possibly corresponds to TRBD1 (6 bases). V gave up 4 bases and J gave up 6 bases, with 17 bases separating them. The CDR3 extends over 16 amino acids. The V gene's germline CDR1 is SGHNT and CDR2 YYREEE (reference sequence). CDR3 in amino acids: CASSLNPGQINSPLHF. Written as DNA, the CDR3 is TGTGCCAGCAGCCTAAACCCAGGACAGATTAATTCACCCCTCCACTTT.

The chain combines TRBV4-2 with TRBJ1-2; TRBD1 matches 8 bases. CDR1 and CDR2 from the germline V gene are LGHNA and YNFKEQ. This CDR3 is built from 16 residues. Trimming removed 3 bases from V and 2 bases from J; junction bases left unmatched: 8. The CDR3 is CASSQPGGSRNYGYTF. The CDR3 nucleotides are TGTGCCAGCAGCCAGCCAGGGGGCTCCAGGAACTATGGCTACACCTTC.